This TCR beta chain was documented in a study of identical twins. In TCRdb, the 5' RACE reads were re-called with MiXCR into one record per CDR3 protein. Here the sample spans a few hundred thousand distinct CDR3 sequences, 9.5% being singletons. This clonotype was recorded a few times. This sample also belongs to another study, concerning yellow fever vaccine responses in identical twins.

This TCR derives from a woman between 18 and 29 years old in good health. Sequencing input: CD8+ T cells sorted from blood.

As DNA, the CDR3 is TGCGCCAGCAGCTTGGACGGGGTTGAGACAGAGACCCAGTACTTC. Protein product: CASSLDGVETETQYF. The chain has TRBV5-1 and TRBJ2-5; perhaps TRBD2 as D (5 bases). This CDR3 is 15 amino acids long. Germline V CDR1 and CDR2: SGHRS, YFSETQ. V shed 0 bases and J shed 4 bases, with 13 bases lying between them.